This TCR beta chain was identified in a study of beta chain features in type 1 diabetes. Study-level background: Taken together, all samples contributed some 100 million examined sorted cells. Study-level findings and limits: Moderate but significant shortening of TCRB CDR3s was recorded in all four CD4+ subsets from Type 1 diabetes patients.

The whole isolated RNA underwent reverse transcription, so sequencing captured expressed TCRB transcripts. The assay was immunoSEQ multiplex PCR, and TCRdb's table has in-frame clones only and misses some. The sample contains tens of thousands of clones, around 71% of which appear only once. With regard to this clone: The antigen remains unidentified.

About 116 mL of blood, on average, came from one heparinised draw per donor. The V and J ends lost 6 bases and 7 bases respectively, with 15 bases between them. The CDR3 runs 14 residues. Germline-derived CDR1 and CDR2 are MNHEY and SMNVEV (reference sequence). The V gene is TRBV27, the J gene TRBJ1-4; D is perhaps TRBD1 (5 bases). The receptor was derived from a woman between 18 and 29 years old with type 1 diabetes. The material sequenced was Tregs from blood. In DNA, the CDR3 is TGTGCCAGCAGCTCCCCTGGGGCGATTGAAAAACTGTTTTTT. Translating it yields CASSSPGAIEKLFF.